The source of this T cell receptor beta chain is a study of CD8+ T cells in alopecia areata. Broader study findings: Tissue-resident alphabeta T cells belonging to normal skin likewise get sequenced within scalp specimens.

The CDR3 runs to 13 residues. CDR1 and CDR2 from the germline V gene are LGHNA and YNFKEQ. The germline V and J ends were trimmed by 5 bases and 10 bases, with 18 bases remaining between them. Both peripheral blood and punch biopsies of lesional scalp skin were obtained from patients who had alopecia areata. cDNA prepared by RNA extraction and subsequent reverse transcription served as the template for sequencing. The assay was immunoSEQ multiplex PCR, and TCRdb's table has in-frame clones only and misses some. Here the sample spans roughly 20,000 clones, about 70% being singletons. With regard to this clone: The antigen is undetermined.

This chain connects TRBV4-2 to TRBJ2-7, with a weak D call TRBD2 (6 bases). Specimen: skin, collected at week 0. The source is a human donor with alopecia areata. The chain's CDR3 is CASSEPGLQAQYF. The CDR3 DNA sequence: TGTGCCAGCAGCGAACCGGGACTCCAAGCACAGTACTTC.